This note documents a single T cell receptor beta chain sequence. Germline V gives CDR1 SGHRS, CDR2 YFSETQ. CDR3 length equals 16 residues. Only in-frame clones appear in the TCRdb table, and some are missing; sequencing was by immunoSEQ multiplex PCR. The sample holds approximately 2.5 million clones, about 92% seen once. The sample originates from a study of shared clonotypes between healthy human individuals. The chain couples TRBV5-1 to TRBJ2-5; 9 bases line up with TRBD1. The J call may be wrong; the DNA end is better matched by TRBJ2-7. The origin of this receptor is a man younger than 35 in good health. Sample: naive CD4+ T cells sorted from blood. Subset described: CD45RA+ positively selected. The CDR3 spells CASSLRSRDRVGEQYF. The DNA of the CDR3 is TGCGCCAGCAGCTTGAGATCCCGGGACAGGGTAGGCGAGCAGTACTTC.